This T cell receptor beta chain was sequenced in a study of blood T cell repertoires in COVID-19. The wider study: The study drew acute and convalescent COVID-19 samples from the United States, Italy and Spain.

Clones were read by immunoSEQ multiplex PCR, and TCRdb kept only the in-frame ones, dropping some. The repertoire has fewer than 300,000 clones, 91% of them found once; the top ten carry roughly 2.3%. Germline lookup yields CDR1 LNHDA and CDR2 SQIVND (reference sequence). The CDR3 loop spans 15 amino acids. V dropped 7 bases and J dropped 0; count of bases not matched to a gene: 6. V usage is TRBV19 and J usage is TRBJ1-5; 7 nucleotides align to TRBD1. The sequencing sample was made of peripheral blood. The sequence was obtained from a woman aged 25-40 years with COVID-19, enrolled during active disease. CDR3 in DNA: TGTGCCAGTACCGACAGGGACCATAGCAATCAGCCCCAGCATTTT. Amino acids: CASTDRDHSNQPQHF.